The 6 T cell receptor beta chains below all came from one sample that was sequenced in a study of T cells in Graves' hyperthyroidism and ophthalmopathy. RNA transcripts yielded amplified TCR beta CDR3 regions. First-round RT-PCR with HTBI primers amplified the TCR CDR3 region. TCRdb itself ran the multiplex PCR reads through MiXCR, one entry per CDR3 protein. Among about 290,000 distinct CDR3 sequences listed, 15% to 20% were seen once. Sequencing was carried out using blood. All receptors derive from a woman in her fifties or sixties with Graves' ophthalmopathy.

A remark on this clonotype: A much larger clone sits a single nucleotide away, making a read error possible. The V call is TRBV6-1, the J call TRBJ1-1, with unresolved D. The CDR3 covers 13 residues. CDR1 and CDR2 from the germline V gene are MNHNS and SASEGT. The V and J ends lost 6 bases and 10 bases respectively, with 18 bases between them. This CDR3 is CASSATTLTGAFF. The DNA of the CDR3 is TGTGCCAGCAGCGCGACCACCCTAACGGGAGCTTTCTTT.

This clonotype was recorded at least ten times. The rearrangement links TRBV28 to TRBJ2-7; 8 bases agree with TRBD2. CDR1 is MDHEN and CDR2 is SYDVKM in the germline V gene. Trimming took 6 bases from V and 4 from J; bases not matched to a gene: 8. The CDR3 totals 14 residues. CDR3 nucleotides: TGTGCCAGCAGCCCCGGGGGGGGCTTTTACGAGCAGTACTTC. This encodes CASSPGGGFYEQYF.

The sample holds many counts of this clonotype. The rearrangement joins TRBV7-9 to TRBJ2-2; D is ambiguous. The CDR3 has 15 residues. Looked up from germline, CDR1 is SEHNR and CDR2 is FQNEAQ (reference sequence). Trimming pared 3 bases from V and 0 bases from J, leaving 8 bases between. The CDR3 loop reads CASSFGVANTGELFF. CDR3 nucleotides: TGTGCCAGCAGCTTTGGCGTAGCGAACACCGGGGAGCTGTTTTTT.

Many counts were recorded for this clonotype. The V gene is TRBV20-1, the J gene TRBJ2-1, with 7 nucleotides matching TRBD1. With 4 bases clipped from V and 4 bases from J, the junction kept 7 bases outside the gene matches. Germline V gene lookup returns CDR1 DFQATT and CDR2 SNEGSKA (reference sequence). The CDR3 runs 14 residues. In DNA, the CDR3 is TGCAGTGCTAACCGGGACAGCTATTACAATGAGCAGTTCTTC. This translates into CSANRDSYYNEQFF.

This clonotype was seen repeatedly, ten times or more. V is TRBV7-9 and J is TRBJ1-2; D is uncertain. Germline values: CDR1 SEHNR, CDR2 FQNEAQ (reference sequence). V was shortened by 5 bases and J by 8 bases, with 18 bases between the two germline ends. The CDR3 has 14 amino acids. CDR3 DNA: TGTGCCAGCAGCCCCCCTTTCGGGGATCGCGGCTACACCTTC. As protein: CASSPPFGDRGYTF.

In DNA, the CDR3 is TGCGCCAGCAGCTTGGCCGGTGGAGGGAGGGACACTGAAGCTTTCTTT. Translated: CASSLAGGGRDTEAFF. The V call is TRBV5-1, the J call TRBJ1-1, with D unresolved. Trimming stripped 0 bases from V and 3 bases from J, with 15 bases between. Germline loops: CDR1 SGHRS, CDR2 YFSETQ. The CDR3 is made up of 16 amino acids.